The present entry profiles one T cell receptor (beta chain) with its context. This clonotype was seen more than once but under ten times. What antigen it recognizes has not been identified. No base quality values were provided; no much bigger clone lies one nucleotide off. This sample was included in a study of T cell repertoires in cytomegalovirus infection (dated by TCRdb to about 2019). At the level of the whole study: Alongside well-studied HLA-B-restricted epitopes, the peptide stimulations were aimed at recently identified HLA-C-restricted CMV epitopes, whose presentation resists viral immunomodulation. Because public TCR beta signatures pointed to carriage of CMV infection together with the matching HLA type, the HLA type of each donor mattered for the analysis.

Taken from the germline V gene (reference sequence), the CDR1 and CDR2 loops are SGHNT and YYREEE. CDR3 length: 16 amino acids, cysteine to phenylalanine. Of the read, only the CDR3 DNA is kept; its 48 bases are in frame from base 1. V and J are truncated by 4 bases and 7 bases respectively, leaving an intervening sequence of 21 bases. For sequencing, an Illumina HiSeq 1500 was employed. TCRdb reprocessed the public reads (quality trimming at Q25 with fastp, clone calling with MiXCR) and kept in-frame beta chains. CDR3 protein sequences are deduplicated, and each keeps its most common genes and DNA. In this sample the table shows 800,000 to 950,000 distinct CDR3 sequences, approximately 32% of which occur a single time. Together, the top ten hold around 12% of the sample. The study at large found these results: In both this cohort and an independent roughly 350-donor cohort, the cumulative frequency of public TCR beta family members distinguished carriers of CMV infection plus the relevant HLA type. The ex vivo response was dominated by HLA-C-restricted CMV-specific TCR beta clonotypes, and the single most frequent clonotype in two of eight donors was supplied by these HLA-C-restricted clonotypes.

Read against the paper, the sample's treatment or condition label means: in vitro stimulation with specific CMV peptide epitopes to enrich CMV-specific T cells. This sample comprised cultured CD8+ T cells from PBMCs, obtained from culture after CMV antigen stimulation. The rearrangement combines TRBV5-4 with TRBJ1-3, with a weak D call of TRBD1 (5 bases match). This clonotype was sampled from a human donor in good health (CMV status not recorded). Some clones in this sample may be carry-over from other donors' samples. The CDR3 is CASSKFRDGPRNTIYF. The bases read TGTGCCAGCAGCAAATTCCGGGACGGACCCAGGAACACCATATATTTT.